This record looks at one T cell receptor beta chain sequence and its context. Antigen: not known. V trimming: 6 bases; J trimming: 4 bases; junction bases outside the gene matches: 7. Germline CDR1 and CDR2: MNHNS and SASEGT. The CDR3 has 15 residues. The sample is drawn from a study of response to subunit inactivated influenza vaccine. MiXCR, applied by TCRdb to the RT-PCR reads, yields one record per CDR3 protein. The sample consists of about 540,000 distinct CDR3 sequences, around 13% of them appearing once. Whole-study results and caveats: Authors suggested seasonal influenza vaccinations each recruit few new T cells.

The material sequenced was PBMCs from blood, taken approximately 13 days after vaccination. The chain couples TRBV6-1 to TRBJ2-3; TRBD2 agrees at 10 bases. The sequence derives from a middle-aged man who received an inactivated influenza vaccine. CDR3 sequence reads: CASSRKLAGPDTQYF. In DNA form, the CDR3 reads TGTGCCAGCAGCAGAAAACTAGCGGGGCCAGATACGCAGTATTTT.